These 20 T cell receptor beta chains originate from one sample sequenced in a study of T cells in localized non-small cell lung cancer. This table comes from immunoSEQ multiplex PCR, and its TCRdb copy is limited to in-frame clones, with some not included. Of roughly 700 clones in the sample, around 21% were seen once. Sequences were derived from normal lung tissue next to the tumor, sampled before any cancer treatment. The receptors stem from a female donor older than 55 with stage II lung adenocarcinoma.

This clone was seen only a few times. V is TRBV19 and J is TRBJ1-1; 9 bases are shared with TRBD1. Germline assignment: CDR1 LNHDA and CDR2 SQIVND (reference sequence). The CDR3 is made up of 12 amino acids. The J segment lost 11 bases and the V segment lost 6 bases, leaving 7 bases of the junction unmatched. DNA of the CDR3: TGTGCCAGTAGACCGGGACAGGGTAGGGCTTTCTTT. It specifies CASRPGQGRAFF.

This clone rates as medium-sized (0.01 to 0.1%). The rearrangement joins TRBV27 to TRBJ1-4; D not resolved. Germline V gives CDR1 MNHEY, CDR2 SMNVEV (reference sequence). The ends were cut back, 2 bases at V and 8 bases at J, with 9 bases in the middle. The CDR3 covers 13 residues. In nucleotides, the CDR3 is TGTGCCAGCAGTTTAAGGTGGGAGGAAAAACTGTTTTTT. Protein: CASSLRWEEKLFF.

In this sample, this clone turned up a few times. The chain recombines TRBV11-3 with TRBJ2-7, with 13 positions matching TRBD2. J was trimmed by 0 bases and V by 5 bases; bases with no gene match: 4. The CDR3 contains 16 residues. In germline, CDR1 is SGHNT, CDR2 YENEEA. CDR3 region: CASSPRTSGGSYEQYF. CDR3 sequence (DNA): TGTGCCAGCAGCCCTCGGACTAGCGGGGGCTCCTACGAGCAGTACTTC. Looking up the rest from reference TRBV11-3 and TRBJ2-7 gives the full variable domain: EAGVVQSPRYKIIEKKQPVAFWCNPISGHNTLYWYLQNLGQGPELLIRYENEEAVDDSQLPKDRFSAERLKGVDSTLKIQPAELGDSAVYLCASSPRTSGGSYEQYFGPGTRLTVT.

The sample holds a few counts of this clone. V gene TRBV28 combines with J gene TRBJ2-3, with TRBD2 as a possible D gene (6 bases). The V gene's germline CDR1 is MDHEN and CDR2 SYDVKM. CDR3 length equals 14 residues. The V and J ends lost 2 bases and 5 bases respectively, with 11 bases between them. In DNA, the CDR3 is TGTGCCAGCAGTTTAGGCGGGGCTATAGATACGCAGTATTTT. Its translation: CASSLGGAIDTQYF.

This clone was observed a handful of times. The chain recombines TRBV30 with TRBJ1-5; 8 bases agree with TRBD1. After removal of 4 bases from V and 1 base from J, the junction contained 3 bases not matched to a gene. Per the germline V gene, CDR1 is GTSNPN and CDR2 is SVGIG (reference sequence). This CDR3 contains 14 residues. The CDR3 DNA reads TGTGCCTGGACCAGGACAGGGAGCAATCAGCCCCAGCATTTT. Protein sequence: CAWTRTGSNQPQHF.

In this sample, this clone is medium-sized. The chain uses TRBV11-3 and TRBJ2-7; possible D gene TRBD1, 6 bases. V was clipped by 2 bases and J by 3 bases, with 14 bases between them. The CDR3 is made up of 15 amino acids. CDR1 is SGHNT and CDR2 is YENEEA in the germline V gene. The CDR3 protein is CASSLSAGDRYEQYF. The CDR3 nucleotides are TGTGCCAGCAGCTTATCGGCAGGGGACCGCTACGAGCAGTACTTC.

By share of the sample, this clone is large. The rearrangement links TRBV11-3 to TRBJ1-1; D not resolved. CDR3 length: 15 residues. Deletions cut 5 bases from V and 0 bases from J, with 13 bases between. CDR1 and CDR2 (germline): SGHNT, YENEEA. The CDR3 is CASSRSGRMNTEAFF. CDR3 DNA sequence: TGTGCCAGCAGCCGAAGTGGCAGAATGAACACTGAAGCTTTCTTT.

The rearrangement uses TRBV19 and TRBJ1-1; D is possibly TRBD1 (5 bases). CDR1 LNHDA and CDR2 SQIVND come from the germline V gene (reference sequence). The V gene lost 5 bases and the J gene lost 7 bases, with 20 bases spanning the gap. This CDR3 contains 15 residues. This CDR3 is CASSAIGPGELEAFF. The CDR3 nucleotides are TGTGCCAGTAGTGCCATAGGGCCGGGGGAACTTGAAGCTTTCTTT.

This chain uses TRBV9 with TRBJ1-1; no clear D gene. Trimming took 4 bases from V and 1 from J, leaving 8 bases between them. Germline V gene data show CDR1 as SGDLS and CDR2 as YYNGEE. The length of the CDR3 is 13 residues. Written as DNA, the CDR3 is TGTGCCAGCAGCTCCCGTTGGAACACTGAAGCTTTCTTT. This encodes CASSSRWNTEAFF.

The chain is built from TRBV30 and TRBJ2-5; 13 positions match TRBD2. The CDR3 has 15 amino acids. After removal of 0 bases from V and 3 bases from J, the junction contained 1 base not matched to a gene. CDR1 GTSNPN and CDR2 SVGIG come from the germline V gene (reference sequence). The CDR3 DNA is TGTGCCTGGAGTGTAGGACTAGCGGGAGAAGAGACCCAGTACTTC. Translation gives CAWSVGLAGEETQYF.

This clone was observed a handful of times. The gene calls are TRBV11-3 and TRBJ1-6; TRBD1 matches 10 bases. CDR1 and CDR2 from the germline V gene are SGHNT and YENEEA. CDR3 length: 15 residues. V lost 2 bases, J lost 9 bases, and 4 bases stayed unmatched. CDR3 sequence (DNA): TGTGCCAGCAGCTTAATAGGGACAGGGGTTTCACCCCTCCACTTT. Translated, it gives CASSLIGTGVSPLHF.

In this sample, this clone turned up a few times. The CDR3 nucleotides read TGTGCCAGCAGCACGACTAGCGTTCCTTACAATGAGCAGTTCTTC. Protein: CASSTTSVPYNEQFF. The chain links TRBV11-3 to TRBJ2-1, with 8 bases fitting TRBD2. V was pared by 5 bases and J by 4 bases, with 7 bases of the junction left unmatched. The CDR3 sequence is 15 residues long. Germline lookup yields CDR1 SGHNT and CDR2 YENEEA. Full variable domain (remainder filled in from reference TRBV11-3 and TRBJ2-1): EAGVVQSPRYKIIEKKQPVAFWCNPISGHNTLYWYLQNLGQGPELLIRYENEEAVDDSQLPKDRFSAERLKGVDSTLKIQPAELGDSAVYLCASSTTSVPYNEQFFGPGTRLTVL.

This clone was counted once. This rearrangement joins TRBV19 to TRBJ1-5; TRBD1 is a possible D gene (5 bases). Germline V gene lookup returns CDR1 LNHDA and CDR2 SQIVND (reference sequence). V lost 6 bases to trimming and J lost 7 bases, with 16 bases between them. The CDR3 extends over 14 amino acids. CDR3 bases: TGTGCCAGTAGGGAGGGGTCCAGGATCCAGCCCCAGCATTTT. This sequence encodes CASREGSRIQPQHF.

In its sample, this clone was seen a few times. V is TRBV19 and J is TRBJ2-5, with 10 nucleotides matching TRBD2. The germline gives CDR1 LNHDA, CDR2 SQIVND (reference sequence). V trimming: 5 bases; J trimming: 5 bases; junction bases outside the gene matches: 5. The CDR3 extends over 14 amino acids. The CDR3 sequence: CASSLSTSGETQYF. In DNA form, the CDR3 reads TGTGCCAGTAGTCTATCGACTAGCGGGGAGACCCAGTACTTC.

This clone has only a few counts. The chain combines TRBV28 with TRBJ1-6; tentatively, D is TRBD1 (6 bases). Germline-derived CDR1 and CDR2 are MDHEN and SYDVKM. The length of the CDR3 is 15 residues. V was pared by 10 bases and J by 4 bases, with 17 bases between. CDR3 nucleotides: TGTGCCATCTCGAGGGGGGACACTTATAATTCACCCCTCCACTTT. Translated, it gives CAISRGDTYNSPLHF.

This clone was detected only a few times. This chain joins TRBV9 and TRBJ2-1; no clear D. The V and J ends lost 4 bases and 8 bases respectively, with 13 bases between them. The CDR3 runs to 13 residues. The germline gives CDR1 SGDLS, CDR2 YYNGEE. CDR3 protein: CASSLNTFDEQFF. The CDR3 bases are TGTGCCAGCAGCTTAAATACTTTTGATGAGCAGTTCTTC.

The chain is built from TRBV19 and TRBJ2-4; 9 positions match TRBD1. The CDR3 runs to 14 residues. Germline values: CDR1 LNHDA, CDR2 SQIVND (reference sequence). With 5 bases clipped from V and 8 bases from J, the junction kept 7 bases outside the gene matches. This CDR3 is CASSLGTGLDIQYF. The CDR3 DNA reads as TGTGCCAGTAGTTTAGGGACAGGGTTAGACATTCAGTACTTC.

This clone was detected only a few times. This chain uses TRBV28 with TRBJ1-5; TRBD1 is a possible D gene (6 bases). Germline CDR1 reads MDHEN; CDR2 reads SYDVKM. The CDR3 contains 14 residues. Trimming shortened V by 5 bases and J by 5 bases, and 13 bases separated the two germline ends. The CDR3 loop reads CASSPQGSHQPQHF. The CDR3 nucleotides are TGTGCCAGCAGTCCCCAGGGGAGTCATCAGCCCCAGCATTTT.

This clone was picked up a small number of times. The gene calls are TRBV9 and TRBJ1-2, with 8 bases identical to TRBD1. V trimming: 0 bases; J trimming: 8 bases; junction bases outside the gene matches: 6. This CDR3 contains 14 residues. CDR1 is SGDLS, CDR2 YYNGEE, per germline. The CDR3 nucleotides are TGTGCCAGCAGCGTAGCCCCGGACAGGGTCGGCTACACCTTC. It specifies CASSVAPDRVGYTF.

CDR3 in DNA: TGTGCCAGCAGTCCGGGACAATCCCTGCAAGAGACCCAGTACTTC. Translating it yields CASSPGQSLQETQYF. The rearrangement links TRBV2 to TRBJ2-5, with D tentatively TRBD1 (6 bases). Germline V gives CDR1 SNHLY, CDR2 FYNNEI. The CDR3 is made up of 15 amino acids. Between the trimmed V and J ends, which lost 5 bases and 2 bases, there was a span of 15 bases.